A selection of T cell receptor beta chains follows, all from one sample in a study of vaccination and CD4 T cells after COVID-19. Their recognized antigens are unknown. TCRdb processed the PCR reads anew with MiXCR; each CDR3 protein has one entry. Seen here are approximately 8,800 distinct CDR3 sequences, roughly 40% observed once, and the top ten hold around 20%. The sequenced sample consisted of CD4+ T cells from blood, cultured in vitro. These receptors came from a human donor in good health. CDR3s include the opening cysteine and the closing phenylalanine or tryptophan. A D gene is named only where the DNA matches it firmly. The size entry is marked missing in some rows and otherwise reads once, few, many or a size class.

j_call: TRBJ2-3
d_call: TRBD1
clone_size: .
v_call: TRBV28
cdr3_aa: CASSAGTGETDTQYF
cdr3_nt: TGTGCCAGCAGCGCCGGGACAGGGGAGACAGATACGCAGTATTTT

j_call: TRBJ1-6
d_call: TRBD1
clone_size: .
v_call: TRBV7-9
cdr3_aa: CASSPGQGNSPLHF
cdr3_nt: TGTGCCAGCAGCCCGGGACAGGGTAATTCACCCCTCCACTTT

j_call: TRBJ2-3
d_call: .
clone_size: .
v_call: TRBV5-4
cdr3_aa: CASSFRGSSDTQYF
cdr3_nt: TGTGCCAGCAGCTTTAGGGGGAGCTCAGATACGCAGTATTTT

j_call: TRBJ2-5
d_call: .
clone_size: .
v_call: TRBV19
cdr3_aa: CASSTGLSETQYF
cdr3_nt: TGTGCCAGTAGTACCGGGCTTTCCGAGACCCAGTACTTC

j_call: TRBJ1-1
d_call: .
clone_size: .
v_call: TRBV15
cdr3_aa: CATSRVWALNTEAFF
cdr3_nt: TGTGCCACCAGCAGAGTCTGGGCCTTGAACACTGAAGCTTTCTTT

j_call: TRBJ2-1
d_call: TRBD1
clone_size: .
v_call: TRBV7-9
cdr3_aa: CASSLGQGFGYNEQFF
cdr3_nt: TGTGCCAGCAGCTTAGGACAGGGATTCGGCTACAATGAGCAGTTCTTC

j_call: TRBJ1-2
d_call: .
clone_size: .
v_call: TRBV30
cdr3_aa: CAWSSGAGDYGYTF
cdr3_nt: TGTGCCTGGAGTTCGGGGGCCGGAGACTATGGCTACACCTTC

j_call: TRBJ2-2
d_call: TRBD2
clone_size: few
v_call: TRBV28
cdr3_aa: CASSSQRRGKTGELFF
cdr3_nt: TGTGCCAGCAGTTCGCAACGGCGGGGGAAAACCGGGGAGCTGTTTTTT

j_call: TRBJ1-1
d_call: .
clone_size: .
v_call: TRBV30
cdr3_aa: CAWSPTLGIAFF
cdr3_nt: TGTGCCTGGAGCCCCACCCTGGGGATAGCTTTCTTT

j_call: TRBJ2-1
d_call: .
clone_size: few
v_call: TRBV6-1
cdr3_aa: CASSEALGSYNEQFF
cdr3_nt: TGTGCCAGCAGTGAAGCGCTAGGGTCCTACAATGAGCAGTTCTTC

j_call: TRBJ2-3
d_call: .
clone_size: .
v_call: TRBV10-3
cdr3_aa: CAIKPSSTDTQYF
cdr3_nt: TGTGCCATCAAGCCCAGCAGCACAGATACGCAGTATTTT

j_call: TRBJ2-3
d_call: .
clone_size: once
v_call: TRBV7-2
cdr3_aa: CASSFGSASTDTQYF
cdr3_nt: TGTGCCAGCAGCTTTGGGTCGGCTAGCACAGATACGCAGTATTTT

j_call: TRBJ1-1
d_call: .
clone_size: .
v_call: TRBV27
cdr3_aa: CASSLAGGNTEAFF
cdr3_nt: TGTGCCAGCAGTTTAGCCGGGGGCAACACTGAAGCTTTCTTT

j_call: TRBJ1-2
d_call: .
clone_size: .
v_call: TRBV12-3/TRBV12-4
cdr3_aa: CASRMREQLTYGYTF
cdr3_nt: TGTGCCAGCAGAATGAGAGAACAGCTTACCTATGGCTACACCTTC

j_call: TRBJ2-3
d_call: .
clone_size: .
v_call: TRBV20-1
cdr3_aa: CSAREPMLGSAQYF
cdr3_nt: TGCAGTGCTAGAGAGCCGATGCTCGGATCTGCGCAGTATTTT

j_call: TRBJ2-7
d_call: TRBD1
clone_size: .
v_call: TRBV18
cdr3_aa: CASSPNPGTGYEQYF
cdr3_nt: TGTGCCAGCTCACCAAATCCTGGGACAGGCTACGAGCAGTACTTC

j_call: TRBJ1-6
d_call: .
clone_size: .
v_call: TRBV12-3/TRBV12-4
cdr3_aa: CASSEFALSPLHF
cdr3_nt: TGTGCCAGCAGCGAGTTCGCGCTGTCACCCCTCCACTTT

j_call: TRBJ1-2
d_call: .
clone_size: few
v_call: TRBV10-3
cdr3_aa: CAIRDIVGVNYGYTF
cdr3_nt: TGTGCCATCAGGGATATCGTAGGCGTCAACTATGGCTACACCTTC

j_call: TRBJ2-1
d_call: TRBD2
clone_size: .
v_call: TRBV6-1
cdr3_aa: CASRWVGGGRHEQFF
cdr3_nt: TGTGCCAGCAGATGGGTTGGCGGGGGGAGGCATGAGCAGTTCTTC

j_call: TRBJ1-5
d_call: TRBD1
clone_size: once
v_call: TRBV3-1
cdr3_aa: CASSQTGQPQHF
cdr3_nt: TGTGCCAGCAGCCAGACAGGGCAGCCCCAGCATTTT

j_call: TRBJ1-2
d_call: .
clone_size: .
v_call: TRBV6-5
cdr3_aa: CASSYSTGAGYTF
cdr3_nt: TGTGCCAGCAGTTACTCGACCGGAGCTGGCTACACCTTC

j_call: TRBJ1-1
d_call: .
clone_size: .
v_call: TRBV6-2/TRBV6-3
cdr3_aa: CASTGYGTEAFF
cdr3_nt: TGTGCCAGCACAGGCTATGGCACTGAAGCTTTCTTT

j_call: TRBJ2-7
d_call: TRBD1
clone_size: few
v_call: TRBV27
cdr3_aa: CASSLLVGQGTLYEQYF
cdr3_nt: TGTGCCAGCAGTTTACTAGTTGGACAGGGGACTCTATACGAGCAGTACTTC

j_call: TRBJ2-5
d_call: .
clone_size: few
v_call: TRBV12-3/TRBV12-4
cdr3_aa: CASSLALETQYF
cdr3_nt: TGTGCCAGCAGTTTAGCCTTAGAGACCCAGTACTTC

j_call: TRBJ1-2
d_call: .
clone_size: .
v_call: TRBV4-1
cdr3_aa: CASSQDDTLTGGYTF
cdr3_nt: TGCGCCAGCAGCCAAGATGACACCTTAACTGGTGGCTACACCTTC

j_call: TRBJ1-5
d_call: .
clone_size: .
v_call: TRBV30
cdr3_aa: CAWSLDSNQPQHF
cdr3_nt: TGTGCCTGGAGTCTGGATAGCAATCAGCCCCAGCATTTT

j_call: TRBJ1-6
d_call: .
clone_size: few
v_call: TRBV7-8
cdr3_aa: CASSFSRTRLNLHF
cdr3_nt: TGTGCCAGCAGCTTCTCCAGGACCCGGTTGAACCTCCACTTT

j_call: TRBJ2-7
d_call: TRBD2
clone_size: .
v_call: TRBV20-1
cdr3_aa: CSARVNLAGGPGEQYF
cdr3_nt: TGCAGTGCTAGAGTCAATTTAGCGGGGGGGCCGGGCGAGCAGTACTTC

j_call: TRBJ1-2
d_call: TRBD1
clone_size: .
v_call: TRBV5-1
cdr3_aa: CASSLGQGLDGYTF
cdr3_nt: TGCGCCAGCAGCCTGGGACAGGGTTTGGACGGCTACACCTTC

j_call: TRBJ2-5
d_call: TRBD1
clone_size: .
v_call: TRBV27
cdr3_aa: CASSFRGQGARETQYF
cdr3_nt: TGTGCCAGCAGTTTCCGCGGACAGGGGGCGCGGGAGACCCAGTACTTC

j_call: TRBJ2-1
d_call: .
clone_size: .
v_call: TRBV7-2
cdr3_aa: CASSPSSGVINEQFF
cdr3_nt: TGTGCCAGCAGCCCTTCGTCGGGGGTGATCAATGAGCAGTTCTTC

j_call: TRBJ1-2
d_call: TRBD1
clone_size: .
v_call: TRBV2
cdr3_aa: CASRSQGGLDGYTF
cdr3_nt: TGTGCCAGCAGGAGTCAAGGGGGCCTTGATGGCTACACCTTC

j_call: TRBJ2-4
d_call: .
clone_size: .
v_call: TRBV2
cdr3_aa: CASRPERRVYGGHSVNIQYF
cdr3_nt: TGTGCCAGCAGGCCCGAGAGGAGGGTTTACGGGGGGCATTCGGTAAACATTCAGTACTTC

j_call: TRBJ2-2
d_call: .
clone_size: .
v_call: TRBV19
cdr3_aa: CASSMFGTANTGELFF
cdr3_nt: TGTGCCAGTAGTATGTTCGGGACTGCGAACACCGGGGAGCTGTTTTTT

j_call: TRBJ1-6
d_call: .
clone_size: .
v_call: TRBV5-1
cdr3_aa: CASSSRDGGISPLHF
cdr3_nt: TGCGCCAGCAGCTCCCGGGACGGAGGGATTTCACCCCTCCACTTT

j_call: TRBJ2-7
d_call: .
clone_size: .
v_call: TRBV7-9
cdr3_aa: CASSLTDYEQYF
cdr3_nt: TGTGCCAGCAGCTTAACGGACTACGAGCAGTACTTC

j_call: TRBJ1-6
d_call: TRBD1
clone_size: .
v_call: TRBV6-1
cdr3_aa: CASSEATGGAGSPLHF
cdr3_nt: TGTGCCAGCAGTGAAGCGACAGGGGGCGCCGGTTCACCCCTCCACTTT

j_call: TRBJ2-5
d_call: .
clone_size: few
v_call: TRBV2
cdr3_aa: CASSRVRETQYF
cdr3_nt: TGTGCCAGCAGTCGAGTTCGGGAGACCCAGTACTTC

j_call: TRBJ2-3
d_call: TRBD1
clone_size: .
v_call: TRBV7-9
cdr3_aa: CASSGTGGRRKTDTQYF
cdr3_nt: TGTGCCAGCAGCGGGACAGGGGGCCGGAGAAAAACAGATACGCAGTATTTT

j_call: TRBJ2-1
d_call: .
clone_size: .
v_call: TRBV7-7
cdr3_aa: CASSAGRRSSEQFF
cdr3_nt: TGTGCCAGCAGCGCAGGTCGGCGTTCCTCTGAGCAGTTCTTC

j_call: TRBJ2-2
d_call: .
clone_size: .
v_call: TRBV27
cdr3_aa: CASSLVAGELFF
cdr3_nt: TGTGCCAGCAGTTTGGTTGCCGGGGAGCTGTTTTTT

j_call: TRBJ1-2
d_call: TRBD1
clone_size: few
v_call: TRBV6-1
cdr3_aa: CASSEPGQGLRGYTF
cdr3_nt: TGTGCCAGCAGTGAACCGGGACAGGGACTACGTGGCTACACCTTC